Below, one T cell receptor beta chain is given with its context. This sample stems from a study of blood T cell repertoires in COVID-19. Background on the study: Donors in the United States, Italy and Spain gave samples during acute or convalescent COVID-19. The analysed material was cDNA or gDNA that came from T cells, B-cell-depleted T cells, or PBMCs.

Per the original methods: How many nucleated cells were present was estimated from reference gene primer amplification. Clones were read by immunoSEQ multiplex PCR, and TCRdb kept only the in-frame ones, dropping some. Clone size and V and J calls were adopted from that table, with D and trimming inferred from the DNA. The sample shows tens of thousands of clones, about 90% of them seen only once. The origin of this receptor is a human donor with active COVID-19. The donor label of this sample is uncertain. Sample: peripheral blood.

The chain's CDR3 is CASSFRTSGLNEQFF. The CDR3 nucleotides read TGTGCCAGCAGTTTTCGGACTAGCGGCCTCAATGAGCAGTTCTTC. The chain employs TRBV27 and TRBJ2-1; the match to TRBD2 covers 10 bases. This CDR3 comprises 15 residues. Germline CDR1 MNHEY, CDR2 SMNVEV (reference sequence). The V and J ends lost 3 bases and 6 bases, in that order; junction bases with no gene match: 5.